The rows below give T cell receptor beta chains drawn from one sample of a study of T cells in Graves' hyperthyroidism and ophthalmopathy. Using its own MiXCR run on the multiplex PCR reads, TCRdb lists one record per CDR3 protein. Found here are a few hundred thousand distinct CDR3 sequences, approximately 18% of them singletons; the top ten hold approximately 35%. Material for sequencing was blood. Source of these receptors: a man over 45 with Graves' ophthalmopathy. Both conserved end residues are part of each CDR3. The order of the fields is CDR3 length, V gene, J gene, CDR3 protein.

cdr3_length: 15; v_call: TRBV5-1; j_call: TRBJ2-1; cdr3_aa: CASSLSGTGPNEQFF
cdr3_length: 13; v_call: TRBV4-2; j_call: TRBJ2-5; cdr3_aa: CASSQARWETQYF
cdr3_length: 17; v_call: TRBV6-1; j_call: TRBJ2-7; cdr3_aa: CASTIGTSGPSSYEQYF
cdr3_length: 14; v_call: TRBV6-1; j_call: TRBJ1-5; cdr3_aa: CASRKGGADQPQHF
cdr3_length: 15; v_call: TRBV11-2; j_call: TRBJ2-7; cdr3_aa: CASSPRADSLGEQYF
cdr3_length: 14; v_call: TRBV28; j_call: TRBJ2-5; cdr3_aa: CASSIAASRETQYF
cdr3_length: 12; v_call: TRBV6-1; j_call: TRBJ2-7; cdr3_aa: CAVKGGAYEQYF
cdr3_length: 15; v_call: TRBV2; j_call: TRBJ1-6; cdr3_aa: CASRPRQANNSPLHF
cdr3_length: 14; v_call: TRBV20-1; j_call: TRBJ1-5; cdr3_aa: CSAAGQEGGQPQHF
cdr3_length: 17; v_call: TRBV4-3; j_call: TRBJ1-5; cdr3_aa: CASSLTPYGDSNQPQHF
cdr3_length: 16; v_call: TRBV4-2; j_call: TRBJ2-7; cdr3_aa: CASSQESAPARYEQYF
cdr3_length: 11; v_call: TRBV28; j_call: TRBJ1-4; cdr3_aa: CATTFNEKLFF
cdr3_length: 12; v_call: TRBV20-1; j_call: TRBJ1-5; cdr3_aa: CSARGRNQPQHF
cdr3_length: 14; v_call: TRBV12-3/TRBV12-4; j_call: TRBJ2-5; cdr3_aa: CASSPPGIEETQYF
cdr3_length: 16; v_call: TRBV3-1; j_call: TRBJ2-3; cdr3_aa: CASSQEAGVRTDTQYF
cdr3_length: 13; v_call: TRBV29-1; j_call: TRBJ2-1; cdr3_aa: CSVGPGNYNEQFF
cdr3_length: 14; v_call: TRBV12-3/TRBV12-4; j_call: TRBJ2-7; cdr3_aa: CATTGTGGFYEQYF
cdr3_length: 15; v_call: TRBV9; j_call: TRBJ2-2; cdr3_aa: CASSATGSRTGELFF
cdr3_length: 13; v_call: TRBV9; j_call: TRBJ1-2; cdr3_aa: CASSDDFNYGYTF
cdr3_length: 16; v_call: TRBV28; j_call: TRBJ2-3; cdr3_aa: CASSSQGLGVTDTQYF
cdr3_length: 15; v_call: TRBV24-1; j_call: TRBJ2-2; cdr3_aa: CATSVTGTDTGELFF
cdr3_length: 17; v_call: TRBV10-3; j_call: TRBJ2-2; cdr3_aa: CAISPGLAGGNTGELFF
cdr3_length: 13; v_call: TRBV5-6; j_call: TRBJ1-5; cdr3_aa: CASSLAADQPQHF
cdr3_length: 15; v_call: TRBV18; j_call: TRBJ2-2; cdr3_aa: CASSPEAAFGGELFF
cdr3_length: 12; v_call: TRBV28; j_call: TRBJ1-1; cdr3_aa: CATGGRYTEAFF
cdr3_length: 17; v_call: TRBV28; j_call: TRBJ2-2; cdr3_aa: CASSAPTKDVNTGELFF
cdr3_length: 12; v_call: TRBV20-1; j_call: TRBJ2-3; cdr3_aa: CSSRDHTDTQYF
cdr3_length: 14; v_call: TRBV6-1; j_call: TRBJ2-2; cdr3_aa: CASSPRQVTGELFF